This T cell receptor (beta chain) appears in the sequencing data of a study of blood T cells in healthy people across ages. A second PCR of 7 to 11 cycles used a sample-barcoded 5' primer and a J-beta primer mix. TCRdb independently ran MiXCR on the 5' RACE reads; one entry per CDR3 protein. The data show 650,000 to 700,000 distinct CDR3 sequences, around 52% seen once. Looked up from germline, CDR1 is DFQATT and CDR2 is SNEGSKA (reference sequence). The CDR3 is 15 residues long. After removal of 0 bases from V and 6 bases from J, the junction contained 6 bases not matched to a gene. Material for sequencing was blood. This clonotype originated in a woman of 80 years or more in good health. V and J are TRBV20-1 and TRBJ1-2; TRBD1 aligns across 11 bases. The CDR3 spells CSAREDRGLSNGYTF. CDR3 bases: TGCAGTGCTAGAGAGGACAGGGGGCTCTCCAATGGCTACACCTTC.